Below are 4 T cell receptor beta chains sequenced from a single sample in a study of T-cell memory formation after mild COVID-19. TCRdb used MiXCR to reprocess the 5' RACE reads, holding one entry per CDR3 protein. This sample has fewer than 150,000 distinct CDR3 sequences, with approximately 5.9% found just once. Sample: PBMCs or a T cell subset sorted from them (not recorded which). The receptor set was obtained from an adult woman who had mild COVID-19 (a few samples of this study predate the infection). Cell type and time point are not known.

The sample holds a few counts of this clonotype. V usage is TRBV7-3 and J usage is TRBJ2-2; D could derive from TRBD1 or TRBD2 (5 bases each). The CDR3 spans 14 residues. Trimming cost V 2 bases and J 5 bases, with 9 bases left between them. The V gene's germline CDR1 is SGHTA and CDR2 FQGTGA. CDR3 nucleotides: TGTGCCAGCAGCTTAGGGGGTAGTACCGGGGAGCTGTTTTTT. It encodes CASSLGGSTGELFF. Together with reference TRBV7-3 and TRBJ2-2, the CDR3 gives the full variable domain: GAGVSQTPSNKVTEKGKYVELRCDPISGHTALYWYRQSLGQGPEFLIYFQGTGAADDSGLPNDRFFAVRPEGSVSTLKIQRTERGDSAVYLCASSLGGSTGELFFGEGSRLTVL.

The chain combines TRBV6-6 with TRBJ2-2; 8 bases line up with TRBD2. CDR3 length equals 14 residues. Germline V gene sequence: CDR1 MNHNY, CDR2 SVGAGI (reference sequence). The V and J ends lost 10 bases and 3 bases, in that order; junction bases with no gene match: 7. The CDR3 spells CAIHKAGDTGELFF. CDR3 sequence (DNA): TGTGCCATCCACAAAGCGGGGGACACCGGGGAGCTGTTTTTT.

In its sample, this clonotype was seen a few times. The CDR3 nucleotides are TGTGCCAGTAGTATAGGGGGCAGGGGAGGTGAAGCTTTCTTT. Translation: CASSIGGRGGEAFF. This sequence joins TRBV19 and TRBJ1-1; D may be TRBD1 (6 bases). The CDR3 sequence is 14 residues long. Trimming shortened V by 1 base and J by 7 bases, and 13 bases separated the two germline ends. Germline CDR1 and CDR2: LNHDA and SQIVND (reference sequence).

Written as DNA, the CDR3 is TGTGCCAGCAGCTTAGGGACAGGGGGCGATGGCTACACCTTC. Translation: CASSLGTGGDGYTF. The chain carries TRBV7-2 and TRBJ1-2, with TRBD1 matching over 11 bases. With V trimmed by 1 base and J by 6 bases, 1 base remained unmatched. This CDR3 is 14 amino acids long. Germline V lookup: CDR1 SGHTA, CDR2 FQGNSA.